The clone carrying this TCR beta chain was found once. This specimen comes from a study of blood T cell repertoires in COVID-19. Study-wide context: Spain, Italy and the United States supplied samples that represented acute and convalescent COVID-19.

Some clones are missing from TCRdb's copy, which holds only in-frame ones; the method was immunoSEQ multiplex PCR. The data contain 190,000 or so clones, about 90% of them seen just once; the ten biggest clones take up less than 1.5%. Assignments of participants to cohorts depended upon their own reported clinical history. Among Cohort 3 donors, those recovered had two negative PCRs, clearance, or symptom resolution. Trimming took off 1 base at V and 6 bases at J, with 13 bases between the two ends. CDR1 and CDR2 from the germline V gene are SGHTA and FQGNSA. This CDR3 has 15 amino acids. Sample: PBMCs or T cells enriched from blood (not recorded which). The gene calls are TRBV7-2 and TRBJ1-3; D perhaps matches TRBD1 (5 bases). The receptor was isolated from a man aged 25-40 years who had recovered from COVID-19. The CDR3 region has the DNA TGTGCCAGCAGCTTAGAAGGGGCAGGGATAAACACCATATATTTT. Translating it yields CASSLEGAGINTIYF.